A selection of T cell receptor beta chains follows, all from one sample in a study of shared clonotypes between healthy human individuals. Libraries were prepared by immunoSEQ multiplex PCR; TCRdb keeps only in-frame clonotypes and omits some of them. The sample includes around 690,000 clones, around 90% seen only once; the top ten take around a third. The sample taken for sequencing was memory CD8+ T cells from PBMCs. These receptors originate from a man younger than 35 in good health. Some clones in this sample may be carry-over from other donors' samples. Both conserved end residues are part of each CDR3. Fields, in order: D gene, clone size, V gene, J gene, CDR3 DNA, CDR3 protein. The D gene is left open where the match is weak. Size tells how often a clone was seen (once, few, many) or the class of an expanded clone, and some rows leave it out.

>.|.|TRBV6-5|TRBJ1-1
TGTGCCAGCAGTTACCGGCCAACGCAGAACACTGAAGCTTTCTTT
CASSYRPTQNTEAFF
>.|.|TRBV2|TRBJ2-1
TGTGCCAGCAGTGAAAACCCTCGGGGCCCCCTCTCCTACAATGAGCAGTTCTTC
CASSENPRGPLSYNEQFF
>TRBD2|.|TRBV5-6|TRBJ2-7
TGTGCCAGCACCGACTCCTTAGCGGGAGCCTACGAGCAGTACTTC
CASTDSLAGAYEQYF
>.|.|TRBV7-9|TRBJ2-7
TGTGCCAGCAGCAACGGACCCGGGGGCATCGACGAGCAGTACTTC
CASSNGPGGIDEQYF
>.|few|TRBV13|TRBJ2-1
TGTGCCAGCAGCTCGGGACTTCGGCTGAATGAGCAGTTCTTC
CASSSGLRLNEQFF
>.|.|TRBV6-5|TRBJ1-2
TGTGCCAGCACTACGATTTGGGGGTCTAACTATGGCTACACCTTC
CASTTIWGSNYGYTF
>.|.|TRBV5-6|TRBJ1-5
TGTGCCAGCAGCTCGGGCGGGGGGGGACAGCCCCAGCATTTT
CASSSGGGGQPQHF
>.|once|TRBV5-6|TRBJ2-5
TGTGCCAGCAGCTTGGAGCCAGGGGAGACCCAGTACTTC
CASSLEPGETQYF
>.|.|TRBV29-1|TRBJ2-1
TGCAGCGCCGCCGACCCGGACTCCTACAATGAGCAGTTCTTC
CSAADPDSYNEQFF
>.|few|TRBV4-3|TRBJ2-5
TGCGCCAGCAGCCAATCTGGGGATGGTAGGGAGACCCAGTACTTC
CASSQSGDGRETQYF
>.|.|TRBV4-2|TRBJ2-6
TGTGCCAGCAGGGCGGTAGATCTAACGTCTGGGGCCAACGTCCTGACTTTC
CASRAVDLTSGANVLTF
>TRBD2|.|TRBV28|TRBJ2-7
TGTGCCAGCCGACCCGGCTTAGCGGGACCCCACATCCACTACGAGCAGTACTTC
CASRPGLAGPHIHYEQYF
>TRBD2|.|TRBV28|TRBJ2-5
TGTGCCAGCAGCCCAGTAGCGGGGGAAGAGACCCAGTACTTC
CASSPVAGEETQYF
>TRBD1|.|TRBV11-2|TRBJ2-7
TGTGCCAGCAGCTTCACAGGGGCTGAAAACCCCTCCTACGAGCAGTACTTC
CASSFTGAENPSYEQYF
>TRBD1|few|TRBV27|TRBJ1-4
TGTGCCAGCAGTTACGAAGGGGGCGAAAAACTGTTTTTT
CASSYEGGEKLFF
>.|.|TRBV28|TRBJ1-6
TGTGCCAGCACCTACGCCGGGGGGCGGAATTCACCCCTCCACTTT
CASTYAGGRNSPLHF
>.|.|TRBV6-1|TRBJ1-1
TGTGCCAGCAGTGAATACAGGGAACGGACTGAAGCTTTCTTT
CASSEYRERTEAFF
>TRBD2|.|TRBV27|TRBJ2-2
TGTGCCAGCAGTCCCGCGACTAGCGGGAGAACCGGGGAGCTGTTTTTT
CASSPATSGRTGELFF
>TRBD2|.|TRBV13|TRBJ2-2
TGTGCCAGCACTGAGTCGGCGGGAGCGGACGGGGAGCTGTTTTTT
CASTESAGADGELFF
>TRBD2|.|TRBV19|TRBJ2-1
TGTGCCAGTCGGCTGGGCGGGAGCTCCTACAATGAGCAGTTCTTC
CASRLGGSSYNEQFF
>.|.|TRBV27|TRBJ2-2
TGTGCCAGCAGTTTATTGCGCACCGGGGAGCTGTTTTTT
CASSLLRTGELFF
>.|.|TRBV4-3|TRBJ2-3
TGCGCCAGCAGCCAAGCCAGCGCGATCCCAGGCACAGATACGCAGTATTTT
CASSQASAIPGTDTQYF
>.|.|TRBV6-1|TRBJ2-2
TGTGCCAGCAGTGAAGCGCGCGGCGGGGAGCTGTTTTTT
CASSEARGGELFF
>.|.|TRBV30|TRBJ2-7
TGTGCCTGGAGTAGTAACAGGCCAAACGAGCAGTACTTC
CAWSSNRPNEQYF
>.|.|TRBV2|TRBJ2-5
TGTGCCAGCAGTGGCGAGGAACGGGAGTACCAAGAGACCCAGTACTTC
CASSGEEREYQETQYF
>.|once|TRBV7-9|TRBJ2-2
TGTGCCAGCAGCTTAGGAGCGGAGCCCCCCGGGGAGCTGTTTTTT
CASSLGAEPPGELFF
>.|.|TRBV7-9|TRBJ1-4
TGTGCCAGCAGCTTTGGTACGGGGTCCTTGGGTTCTTTTTTTACGAAACTGTTTTTT
CASSFGTGSLGSFFTKLFF
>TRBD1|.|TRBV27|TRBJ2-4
TGTGCCAGCAGTCAGACAGGGGGTTTCGGCAAAAACATTCAGTACTTC
CASSQTGGFGKNIQYF
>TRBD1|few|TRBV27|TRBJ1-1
TGTGCCAGCAGTGACAGGGGGGGTGGCACTGAAGCTTTCTTT
CASSDRGGGTEAFF
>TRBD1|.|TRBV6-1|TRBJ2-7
TGTGCCAGCAGTGAAGGGACAGGGGGCTCCTACGAGCAGTACTTC
CASSEGTGGSYEQYF
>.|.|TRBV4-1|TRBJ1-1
TGCGCCAGCAGTATGGGGGGCCGCTCTGAAGCTTTCTTT
CASSMGGRSEAFF
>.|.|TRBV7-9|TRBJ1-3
TGTGCCAGCAGCTTAGGCCCGGACTCTGGAAACACCATATATTTT
CASSLGPDSGNTIYF
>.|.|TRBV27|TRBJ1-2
TGTGCCAGCATGTCGGTCTTCGGGGATTCTAGCGGCTACACCTTC
CASMSVFGDSSGYTF
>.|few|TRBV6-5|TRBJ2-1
TGTGCCAGCAGTTACGATCTTGGCCCATCACGTGTGCAGTTCTTC
CASSYDLGPSRVQFF
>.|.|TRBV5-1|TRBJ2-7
TGCGCCAGCAGCTTACCAGGGGCGTCCTACGAGCAGTACTTC
CASSLPGASYEQYF
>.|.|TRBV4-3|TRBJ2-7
TGCGCCAGCAGCCAAGATCACAGGAACGAGCAGTACTTC
CASSQDHRNEQYF
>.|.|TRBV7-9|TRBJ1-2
TGTGCCAGCAGCTTAAACTATGGCTACACCTTC
CASSLNYGYTF
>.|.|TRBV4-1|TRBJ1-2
TGCGCCAGCAGCCAAGATCTCCACATCTACTATGGCTACACCTTC
CASSQDLHIYYGYTF
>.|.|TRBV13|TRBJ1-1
TGTGCCAGCAGCCCCGGCCGGGGGACTGAAGCTTTCTTT
CASSPGRGTEAFF
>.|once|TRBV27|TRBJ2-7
TGTGCCAGCAGCCCCGTTCAAGGGCGGGAGCAGTACTTC
CASSPVQGREQYF
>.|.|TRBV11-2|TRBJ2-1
TGTGCCAGCAGCTTAGGCCCAGGGACCCCTAATGAGCAGTTCTTC
CASSLGPGTPNEQFF
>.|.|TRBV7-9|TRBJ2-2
TGTGCCAGCCCCTATTTGGGACAACCGTACCCCGGGGAGCTGTTTTTT
CASPYLGQPYPGELFF
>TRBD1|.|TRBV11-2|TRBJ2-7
TGTGCCAGCAGCCCCGACAGGGATTTCGCCGAGCAGTACTTC
CASSPDRDFAEQYF
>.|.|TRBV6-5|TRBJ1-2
TGTGCCAGCAGAGCAGGGATTTCGTCTAACTATGGCTACACCTTC
CASRAGISSNYGYTF
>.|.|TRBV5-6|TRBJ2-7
TGTGCCAGCAGCTTCAGCTCCTACGAGCAGTACTTC
CASSFSSYEQYF
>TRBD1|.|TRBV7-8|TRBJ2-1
TGTGCCAGCAGCGGGCGGACAGGGGGGAATGAGCAGTTCTTC
CASSGRTGGNEQFF
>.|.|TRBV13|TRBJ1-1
TGTGCCAGCAGCTTAGGACGTAAACCGTCTAACACTGAAGCTTTCTTT
CASSLGRKPSNTEAFF
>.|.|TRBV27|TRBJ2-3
TGTGCCAGCAGTTTCCCCCCGGGGTCGGGAGACACAGATACGCAGTATTTT
CASSFPPGSGDTDTQYF
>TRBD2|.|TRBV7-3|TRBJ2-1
TGTGCCAGCAGCCTACTAGCGGGAGGGACCAATGAGCAGTTCTTC
CASSLLAGGTNEQFF
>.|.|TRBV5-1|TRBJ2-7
TGCGCCAGCAGCACCGGAGCAGATTACGAGCAGTACTTC
CASSTGADYEQYF
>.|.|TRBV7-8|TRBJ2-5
TGTGCCAGCAGCCGGGGACCACAAGAGACCCAGTACTTC
CASSRGPQETQYF
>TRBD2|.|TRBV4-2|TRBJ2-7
TGTGCCAGCAGCCAATCCGGGACTAGCGGGAGGTGGGCCGAGCAGTACTTC
CASSQSGTSGRWAEQYF
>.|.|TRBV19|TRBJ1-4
TGTGCCAGTAGTCCGCTCCTAGCTTCCCATGAAAAACTGTTTTTT
CASSPLLASHEKLFF
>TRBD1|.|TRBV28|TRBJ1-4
TGTGCCAGCAGTCCAAGGGGACAGATTAATGAAAAACTGTTTTTT
CASSPRGQINEKLFF
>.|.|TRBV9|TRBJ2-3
TGTGCCAGCAGCGTAGCAGGAACAGATACGCAGTATTTT
CASSVAGTDTQYF
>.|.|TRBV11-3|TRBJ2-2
TGTGCCAGCAGCTTAGATACTTCGGGAGCCGGGGAGCTGTTTTTT
CASSLDTSGAGELFF
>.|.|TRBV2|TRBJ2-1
TGTGCCAGCAGTGAAGTAAGGAATGAGCAGTTCTTC
CASSEVRNEQFF
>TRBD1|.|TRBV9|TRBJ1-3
TGTGCCAGCAGCGTGAACAGGGGCCCCAACACCATATATTTT
CASSVNRGPNTIYF